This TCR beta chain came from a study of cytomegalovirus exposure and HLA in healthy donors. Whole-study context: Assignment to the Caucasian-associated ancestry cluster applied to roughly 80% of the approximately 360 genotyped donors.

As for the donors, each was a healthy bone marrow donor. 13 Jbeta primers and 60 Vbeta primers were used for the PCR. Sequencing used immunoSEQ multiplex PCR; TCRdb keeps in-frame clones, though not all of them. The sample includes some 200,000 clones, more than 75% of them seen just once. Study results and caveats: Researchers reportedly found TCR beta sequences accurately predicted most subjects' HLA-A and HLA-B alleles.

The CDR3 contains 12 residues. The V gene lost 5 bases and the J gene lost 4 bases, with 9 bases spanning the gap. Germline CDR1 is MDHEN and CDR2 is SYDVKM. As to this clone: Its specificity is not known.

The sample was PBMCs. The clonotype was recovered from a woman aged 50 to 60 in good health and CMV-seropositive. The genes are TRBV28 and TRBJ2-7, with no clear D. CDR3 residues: CASSPLYYEQYF. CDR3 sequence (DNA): TGTGCCAGCAGTCCTTTATATTACGAGCAGTACTTC.